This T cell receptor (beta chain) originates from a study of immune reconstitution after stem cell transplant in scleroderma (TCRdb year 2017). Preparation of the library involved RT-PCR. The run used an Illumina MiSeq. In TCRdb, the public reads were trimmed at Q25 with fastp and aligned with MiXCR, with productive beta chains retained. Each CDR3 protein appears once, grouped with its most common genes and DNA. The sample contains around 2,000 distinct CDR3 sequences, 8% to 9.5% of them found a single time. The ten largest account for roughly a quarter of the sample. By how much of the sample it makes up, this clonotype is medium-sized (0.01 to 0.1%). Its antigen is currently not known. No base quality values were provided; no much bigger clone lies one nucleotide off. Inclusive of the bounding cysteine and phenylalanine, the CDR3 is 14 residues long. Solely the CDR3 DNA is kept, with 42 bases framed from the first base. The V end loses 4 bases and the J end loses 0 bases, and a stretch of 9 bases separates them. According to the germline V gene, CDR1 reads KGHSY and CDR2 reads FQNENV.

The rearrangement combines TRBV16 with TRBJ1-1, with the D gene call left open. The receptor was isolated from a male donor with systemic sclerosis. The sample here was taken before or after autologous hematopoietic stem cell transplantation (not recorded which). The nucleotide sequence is TGTGCCAGCAGCCGCGGTCTGCTGAACACTGAAGCTTTCTTT. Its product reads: CASSRGLLNTEAFF.